This TCR beta chain was profiled in a study of T cell responses to AZD1222 COVID-19 vaccine. Study-level background: The study pooled second doses at about 4 or about 12 weeks. Study-wide results and caveats: It should be noted that donors were predominantly white British and more often female, and clonal diversity was possibly underestimated.

This CDR3 has 13 amino acids. The germline V gene has CDR1 SSHAT and CDR2 FNYEAQ (reference sequence). Produced via immunoSEQ multiplex PCR; TCRdb's table is partial and in-frame only. Of about 130,000 clones in the sample, roughly 93% were seen once. The count of this clone is one. Its specificity is not known. One end of the junction fails to match germline, which may point to a read error. This sequence joins TRBV7-7 and TRBJ2-1, with D perhaps TRBD2 (5 bases). The sequence derives from an adult in good health. Source: peripheral blood, taken on day 0 of AZD1222 vaccination. The chain's CDR3 is CASSSVLGNEQFF. The CDR3 nucleotides are TGTGCTAGCAGCTCTGTACTAGGGAATGAGCAGTTCTTC.